These 25 T cell receptor beta chains were all obtained from the same sample, sequenced in a study of cytomegalovirus exposure and HLA in healthy donors. A multiplex PCR was run with 60 Vbeta primers and 13 Jbeta primers. Sequencing was performed with immunoSEQ multiplex PCR; in TCRdb, only in-frame clones are kept and a portion is missing. The data contain approximately 82,000 clones, 10% of them singletons. Sequenced material: PBMCs. The receptors were gathered from a man aged 60 to 69 in good health and CMV-seropositive.

The table lists this clone with a few counts. This sequence joins TRBV7-3 and TRBJ2-5, with a possible D match to TRBD2 (5 bases). CDR1 is SGHTA and CDR2 is FQGTGA in the germline V gene. V lost 2 bases and J lost 5, with 9 bases in between. CDR3 length: 13 residues. The CDR3 DNA reads TGTGCCAGCAGCTTAGTCCAGCGGGAGACCCAGTACTTC. As protein: CASSLVQRETQYF.

The V gene is TRBV7-3, the J gene TRBJ2-7; 9 bases align to TRBD2. CDR3 length: 15 residues. Germline V gene lookup returns CDR1 SGHTA and CDR2 FQGTGA. J lost 3 bases, V lost 1 base, and 4 bases had no gene match. The DNA for the CDR3 is TGTGCCAGCAGCTTAATAGCGGGAGCGGGCTACGAGCAGTACTTC. The encoded protein is CASSLIAGAGYEQYF. Full variable domain (missing parts from reference TRBV7-3 and TRBJ2-7): GAGVSQTPSNKVTEKGKYVELRCDPISGHTALYWYRQSLGQGPEFLIYFQGTGAADDSGLPNDRFFAVRPEGSVSTLKIQRTERGDSAVYLCASSLIAGAGYEQYFGPGTRLTVT.

This clone was picked up a small number of times. The V and J genes are TRBV29-1 and TRBJ2-7, with 8 bases that match TRBD1. Germline lookup yields CDR1 SQVTM and CDR2 ANQGSEA. With 7 bases clipped from V and 3 bases from J, the junction kept 5 bases outside the gene matches. There are 12 residues in the CDR3. CDR3 DNA sequence: TGCAGCGCACTCACAGGGGGCTACGAGCAGTACTTC. Translating it yields CSALTGGYEQYF.

The chain employs TRBV7-8 and TRBJ1-5; possible D gene TRBD1, 5 bases. Trimming removed 2 bases at V and 0 bases at J, with 11 bases between. This CDR3 region has 16 residues. Germline V lookup: CDR1 SGHVS, CDR2 FQNEAQ. The CDR3 reads CASSLRDSYSNQPQHF. DNA for the CDR3: TGTGCCAGCAGCTTACGAGACAGCTATAGCAATCAGCCCCAGCATTTT.

The gene calls are TRBV28 and TRBJ2-3; 8 bases are shared with TRBD2. The germline V gene encodes CDR1 MDHEN and CDR2 SYDVKM. The CDR3 covers 16 residues. Trimming at V came to 8 bases and at J to 3 bases, leaving 13 bases not matched to a gene. The CDR3 here is CASQRAGGWWTDTQYF. CDR3 DNA sequence: TGTGCCAGCCAAAGGGCGGGAGGTTGGTGGACAGATACGCAGTATTTT. Based on the CDR3 plus reference TRBV28 and TRBJ2-3, the full variable domain is DVKVTQSSRYLVKRTGEKVFLECVQDMDHENMFWYRQDPGLGLRLIYFSYDVKMKEKGDIPEGYSVSREKKERFSLILESASTNQTSMYLCASQRAGGWWTDTQYFGPGTRLTVL.

The chain recombines TRBV7-8 with TRBJ2-2, with TRBD2 identical over 9 bases. The CDR3 sequence is 17 residues long. Trimming at V came to 5 bases and at J to 7 bases, leaving 14 bases not matched to a gene. The germline V gene encodes CDR1 SGHVS and CDR2 FQNEAQ. The CDR3 is CASSGLGREGRVGELFF. Here the CDR3 DNA reads TGTGCCAGCAGCGGTCTGGGGCGGGAGGGCCGGGTCGGGGAGCTGTTTTTT.

This clone was observed a handful of times. The V and J genes are TRBV28 and TRBJ2-7, with 7 bases identical to TRBD1. Germline-derived CDR1 and CDR2 are MDHEN and SYDVKM. With 6 bases clipped from V and 4 bases from J, the junction kept 6 bases outside the gene matches. The CDR3 contains 13 residues. The CDR3 DNA follows: TGTGCCAGCAGCCAGGGGGTTAGTTACGAGCAGTACGTC. Its protein product is CASSQGVSYEQYV.

This clone occurred a few times. The V call is TRBV4-1, the J call TRBJ1-4, with D maybe TRBD1 (6 bases). Trimming stripped 0 bases from V and 4 bases from J, with 15 bases between. Germline CDR1 reads MGHRA; CDR2 reads YSYEKL. The CDR3 totals 17 residues. The CDR3 coding sequence is TGCGCCAGCAGCCAAGATCGCGGGGGGCAGGGTAATGAAAAACTGTTTTTT. Translation gives CASSQDRGGQGNEKLFF.

This clone appeared a single time. The V gene is TRBV28, the J gene TRBJ2-2, with D unresolved. CDR1 and CDR2 (germline): MDHEN, SYDVKM. The V gene lost 10 bases and the J gene lost 3 bases, with 9 bases spanning the gap. The CDR3 runs 12 residues. CDR3 DNA: TGTGCCACCCACGGTGACACCGGGGAGCTGTTTTTT. Its translation is CATHGDTGELFF. Looking up the rest from reference TRBV28 and TRBJ2-2 gives the full variable domain: DVKVTQSSRYLVKRTGEKVFLECVQDMDHENMFWYRQDPGLGLRLIYFSYDVKMKEKGDIPEGYSVSREKKERFSLILESASTNQTSMYLCATHGDTGELFFGEGSRLTVL.

The table lists this clone with a few counts. V is TRBV6-5 and J is TRBJ1-1; 8 nucleotides align to TRBD1. Per the germline V gene, CDR1 is MNHEY and CDR2 is SVGAGI. The J segment lost 5 bases and the V segment lost 2 bases, leaving 4 bases of the junction unmatched. This CDR3 is 14 amino acids long. CDR3 sequence reads: CASSYLRGPTEAFF. The CDR3 bases are TGTGCCAGCAGTTACCTCAGGGGGCCAACTGAAGCTTTCTTT.

This clone has only a few counts. V usage is TRBV28 and J usage is TRBJ1-6; no firm D call. This CDR3 has 12 residues. From germline, CDR1 is MDHEN and CDR2 SYDVKM. V was pared by 2 bases and J by 10 bases, with 6 bases between. CDR3 protein: CASSLRESPLHF. The CDR3 region has the DNA TGTGCCAGCAGTTTAAGGGAGTCACCCCTCCACTTT.

This clone appeared many times. V usage is TRBV19 and J usage is TRBJ2-1, with no clear D. The CDR3 contains 12 residues. V dropped 1 base and J dropped 6 bases, with 4 bases sitting between them. Germline V gene sequence: CDR1 LNHDA, CDR2 SQIVND (reference sequence). The CDR3 DNA reads as TGTGCCAGTAGTATAGCGGGCAATGAGCAGTTCTTC. Protein: CASSIAGNEQFF.

V gene TRBV5-1 combines with J gene TRBJ2-3; 7 nucleotides agree with TRBD1. CDR3 length equals 15 residues. The V and J ends lost 1 base and 2 bases, in that order; junction bases with no gene match: 4. Per germline, CDR1 SGHRS and CDR2 YFSETQ. The CDR3 region has the DNA TGCGCCAGCAGCTTGCTAGGGGGCCTCACAGATACGCAGTATTTT. Its protein product is CASSLLGGLTDTQYF.

This clone was seen more than once but under ten times. The genes are TRBV6-4 and TRBJ1-5; D unclear. Germline V lookup: CDR1 MRHNA, CDR2 SNTAGT. The length of the CDR3 is 14 residues. Trimming cost V 5 bases and J 5 bases, with 13 bases left between them. The CDR3 is CASSPGREDQPQHF. The CDR3 DNA is TGTGCCAGCAGTCCTGGGAGGGAGGATCAGCCCCAGCATTTT.

The chain combines TRBV28 with TRBJ1-4, with a possible D match to TRBD1 (6 bases). V was shortened by 4 bases and J by 8 bases, with 17 bases between the two germline ends. CDR1 is MDHEN and CDR2 is SYDVKM in the germline V gene. This CDR3 has 15 residues. The CDR3 loop is CASSSPRGSPEKLFF. CDR3 coding DNA: TGTGCCAGCAGTTCCCCCAGGGGCTCCCCGGAAAAACTGTTTTTT.

This clone has just a few counts. The V and J genes are TRBV13 and TRBJ2-2; 9 bases are a match to TRBD1. Unmatched junction bases numbered 8, after V lost 6 bases and J lost 0 bases. Germline CDR1 and CDR2: PRHDT and FYEKMQ (reference sequence). This CDR3 is built from 17 residues. As DNA, the CDR3 is TGTGCCAGCAGTCTACCTACAGGGGGCGCGAACACCGGGGAGCTGTTTTTT. This codes for CASSLPTGGANTGELFF.

In this sample, this clone turned up a few times. This rearrangement joins TRBV7-9 to TRBJ1-2; possible D gene TRBD1, 6 bases. This CDR3 spans 12 amino acids. V lost 3 bases and J 8 bases, leaving 10 bases between the germline ends. From germline, CDR1 is SEHNR and CDR2 FQNEAQ (reference sequence). The CDR3 sequence is CASSFTGYGYTF. CDR3 in DNA: TGTGCCAGCAGCTTTACAGGGTACGGCTACACCTTC.

This clone was seen more than once but under ten times. The chain recombines TRBV5-4 with TRBJ2-7, with TRBD2 matching over 12 bases. V was clipped by 3 bases and J by 7 bases; unmatched bases: 2. This CDR3 spans 13 amino acids. Per germline, CDR1 SGHNT and CDR2 YYREEE (reference sequence). The CDR3 DNA follows: TGTGCCAGCAGCTGGGGACTAGCGGGTGAGCAGTACGTC. Protein: CASSWGLAGEQYV.

This clone appeared a few times. The chain combines TRBV6-5 with TRBJ2-5; TRBD2 matches at 12 bases. There are 16 residues in the CDR3. Germline loops: CDR1 MNHEY, CDR2 SVGAGI. With V trimmed by 2 bases and J by 4 bases, 5 bases remained unmatched. This chain's CDR3 is CASSYVASGGGETQYF. CDR3 DNA: TGTGCCAGCAGTTACGTGGCTAGCGGGGGGGGAGAGACCCAGTACTTC.

This clone has just a few counts. In DNA form, the CDR3 reads TGTGCCAGCAGCTTGGGAGACGGCATGAACACTGAAGCTTTCTTT. This sequence encodes CASSLGDGMNTEAFF. This chain links TRBV7-9 with TRBJ1-1; D is uncertain. The germline V gene encodes CDR1 SEHNR and CDR2 FQNEAQ (reference sequence). V gave up 3 bases and J gave up 0 bases, with 11 bases separating them. CDR3 size: 15 residues.

The rearrangement uses TRBV29-1 and TRBJ2-7; 9 bases agree with TRBD1. Germline V gene sequence: CDR1 SQVTM, CDR2 ANQGSEA. This CDR3 has 13 residues. V lost 5 bases and J lost 4; bases outside the gene matches: 6. The CDR3 loop is CSVMTGGSYEQYV. DNA of the CDR3: TGCAGCGTTATGACAGGGGGTTCGTACGAGCAGTACGTC.

In its sample, this clone was seen a few times. This chain uses TRBV30 with TRBJ2-4; D might be TRBD2 (5 bases). V lost 5 bases and J 1 base, leaving 9 bases between the germline ends. From germline, CDR1 is GTSNPN and CDR2 SVGIG (reference sequence). The CDR3 runs 13 residues. This chain's CDR3 is CAWQPGAKNIQYF. CDR3 DNA: TGTGCCTGGCAACCGGGGGCCAAAAACATTCAGTACTTC.

The chain has TRBV30 and TRBJ2-4; tentative D call: TRBD1 (6 bases). Germline CDR1 is GTSNPN and CDR2 is SVGIG (reference sequence). Trimming shortened V by 4 bases and J by 1 base, and 11 bases separated the two germline ends. The CDR3 runs to 14 residues. CDR3 nucleotides: TGTGCCTGGACAACAGGGAGTGCCAAAAACATTCAGTACTTC. It is translated as CAWTTGSAKNIQYF. The complete variable domain, with remaining parts taken from reference TRBV30 and TRBJ2-4, reads SQTIHQWPATLVQPVGSPLSLECTVEGTSNPNLYWYRQAAGRGLQLLFYSVGIGQISSEVPQNLSASRPQDRQFILSSKKLLLSDSGFYLCAWTTGSAKNIQYFGAGTRLSVL.

This clone was seen more than once but under ten times. The genes are TRBV7-9 and TRBJ2-7; TRBD1 agrees at 9 bases. V shed 4 bases, J shed 5 bases, and the junction held 6 bases outside the gene matches. Germline V gene data show CDR1 as SEHNR and CDR2 as FQNEAQ (reference sequence). The CDR3 loop spans 14 amino acids. CDR3 nucleotide sequence: TGTGCCAGCAGCTCGGGACAGGGCCCGGACGAGCAGTACGTC. Its protein is CASSSGQGPDEQYV.

The chain is built from TRBV30 and TRBJ2-4, with 7 bases matching TRBD1. CDR3 size: 14 residues. The germline V gene has CDR1 GTSNPN and CDR2 SVGIG (reference sequence). Trimming took 2 bases from V and 4 from J; bases not matched to a gene: 5. The CDR3 sequence is CAWSTGTAKNIQYF. For the CDR3, the DNA is TGTGCCTGGAGTACCGGGACAGCTAAAAACATTCAGTACTTC.